This T cell receptor (beta chain) was captured by sequencing in a study of T cells after yellow fever vaccination (dated by TCRdb to about 2019). Concerning the study at large: The SMART-Seq v4 Ultra Low Input RNA kit was used to prepare libraries from fractions with low cell numbers. The cohort comprised two healthy male donors, one aged 18 to 30 and one aged 30 to 40 years. To follow T-cell clones before and after primary and booster YFV17D yellow fever vaccination, bulk TCR alpha and beta repertoires were sequenced over time. Blood was collected at multiple timepoints before and after primary and secondary immunization, and bulk PBMC replicates and cell subsets were isolated.

Germline trimming: 4 bases from V, 4 bases from J; junction bases outside gene matches: 3. Reading the germline V gene gives CDR1 MGHRA and CDR2 YSYEKL. The CDR3 contains 14 residues, cysteine and phenylalanine counted. The sequence is cut down to CDR3 DNA, 42 bases in frame from base 1. This clonotype was observed many times. Which antigen it targets is not known. No quality values exist for individual bases; no much larger clone is one base distant. In the paper's terms, the treatment or condition label means: live attenuated yellow fever vaccine strain. Two biological replicates of bulk PBMCs were collected at each blood-draw timepoint. A standard Ficoll-Paque protocol was used to isolate PBMCs from peripheral blood. TriZol was used to extract RNA from bulk PBMCs, from CD4 and CD8 fractions, and from dextramer-positive and dextramer-negative fractions. Sequencing used an Illumina NovaSeq 6000. TCR cDNA was made using 5'RACE template switching, a step that added a universal primer site and unique molecular identifiers. cDNA synthesis was primed from both the TCR alpha and TCR beta constant segments. Two PCR steps were used to amplify libraries, with sample barcodes and sequencing adapters being added in the second step. Libraries were sequenced on Illumina HiSeq 2500 (2x100 bp) or NovaSeq (2x150 bp). The authors' analysis ran thus. MIGEC handled demultiplexing of reads and collapsing into UMI consensus sequences, while MiXCR performed V(D)J alignment. Vaccine-responding clonotypes were defined with edgeR using replicate PBMC samples, requiring FDR below 0.01 and a log2 fold change above 5 up to day 15. CD4 or CD8 identity was assigned to each bulk clonotype according to whether the clonotype was present at higher abundance in the sequenced CD4 repertoire or the sequenced CD8 repertoire. TCRdb took the public reads, trimmed them with fastp at Q25, ran MiXCR for clone calling and kept in-frame beta chains. Records with the same CDR3 protein are collapsed into one entry carrying the most frequent genes and DNA. The V and J calls, along with clone size, are taken from TCRdb and not from the paper's own processing. This sample gives over 300,000 distinct CDR3 sequences in total; roughly 3.5% of them show up just once. 23% of the sample lies in the top ten.

Study-wide findings and limitations: Only two donors were included in the study, so the extent to which the findings can be generalized is limited. A small fraction of clonotypes showed up in both the CD4 and CD8 compartments, probably as a result of convergent recombination. Most clones expanded after primary vaccination (96% of CD4 and roughly 90% of CD8) were re-detected after the booster, suggesting that broad memory maintenance occurred. Computational filtering was required because FACS-sorted repertoires could contain abundant contaminating clonotypes from the bulk population. The secondary T-cell response was found to be weaker but faster than the primary response, with a peak reached on day 5 rather than on day 15.

The chain joins TRBV4-1 to TRBJ2-7, and 11 junctional nucleotides match TRBD2. The receptor was derived from a man aged 18 to 29 who received the YFV17D yellow fever vaccine. The sequences come from PBMCs, collected on the day of the yellow fever booster vaccination. The CDR3 here reads CASSRLAGLYEQYF. The nucleotides are TGCGCCAGCAGCCGACTAGCGGGGTTGTACGAGCAGTACTTC.